The next 21 T cell receptor beta chains were all read from a single sample in a study of OX40 agonist ivuxolimab in advanced cancers. This table comes from immunoSEQ multiplex PCR, and its TCRdb copy is limited to in-frame clones, with some not included. The table lists some 45,000 clones, roughly 80% of them singletons. Sample: CD4+ or CD8+ T cells sorted from blood, taken in a trial of the OX40 agonist ivuxolimab. These receptors all come from an adult with an advanced solid tumor such as melanoma, head and neck, liver or kidney cancer.

The genes are TRBV6-6 and TRBJ2-7; the D is unclear. The length of the CDR3 is 11 residues. Trimming shortened V by 2 bases and J by 7 bases, and 6 bases separated the two germline ends. From germline, CDR1 is MNHNY and CDR2 SVGAGI (reference sequence). Here the CDR3 DNA reads TGTGCCAGCAGTTACCGGGTGGAGCAGTACTTC. Protein: CASSYRVEQYF.

The rearrangement links TRBV7-8 to TRBJ1-6; D possibly corresponds to TRBD1 (6 bases). The V and J ends lost 2 bases and 7 bases respectively, with 12 bases between them. In germline, CDR1 is SGHVS, CDR2 FQNEAQ. The CDR3 extends over 15 amino acids. The CDR3 spells CASSLTDSVNSPLHF. Written as DNA, the CDR3 is TGTGCCAGCAGCTTAACGGACAGTGTGAATTCACCCCTCCACTTT.

The chain has TRBV6-6 and TRBJ2-7; D perhaps matches TRBD2 (6 bases). CDR1 is MNHNY and CDR2 is SVGAGI in the germline V gene (reference sequence). V was pared by 7 bases and J by 2 bases, with 15 bases between. The CDR3 spans 14 residues. The CDR3 sequence is CASKLLGGTYEQYF. The CDR3 nucleotides are TGTGCCAGCAAGTTACTCGGGGGAACCTACGAGCAGTACTTC.

V and J are TRBV27 and TRBJ2-7; D is possibly TRBD1 (6 bases). This CDR3 is built from 15 residues. Germline V gene sequence: CDR1 MNHEY, CDR2 SMNVEV (reference sequence). V lost 5 bases to trimming and J lost 0 bases, with 14 bases between them. CDR3 DNA sequence: TGTGCCAGCAGTAAAGACAGGTTTAGCTCCTACGAGCAGTACTTC. It encodes CASSKDRFSSYEQYF.

This clone was seen a single time. CDR3 region: CASSPGLERVATQYF. CDR3 sequence (DNA): TGTGCCAGCAGCCCGGGACTGGAACGGGTGGCCACCCAGTACTTC. V usage is TRBV5-8 and J usage is TRBJ2-5; D is perhaps TRBD2 (6 bases). The CDR3 has 15 residues. V lost 4 bases, J lost 8 bases, and 21 bases lay in between. CDR1 is SGHTS, CDR2 YDEGEE, per germline.

The V and J genes are TRBV2 and TRBJ1-5, with no clear D. In germline, CDR1 is SNHLY, CDR2 FYNNEI. The V and J ends lost 4 bases and 7 bases respectively, with 11 bases between them. CDR3 length: 13 amino acids. The CDR3 DNA is TGTGCCAGCAGTGGGAACGCGGGGCAGCCCCAGCATTTT. Protein: CASSGNAGQPQHF.

J is TRBJ2-5 and V is TRBV7-8; 11 bases map to TRBD1. V was clipped by 0 bases and J by 5 bases; unmatched bases: 5. From germline, CDR1 is SGHVS and CDR2 FQNEAQ. CDR3 size: 16 residues. The CDR3 protein is CASSLARTGGKETQYF. Written as DNA, the CDR3 is TGTGCCAGCAGCTTAGCGCGGACAGGGGGCAAGGAGACCCAGTACTTC.

A single count supports this clone. V and J are TRBV2 and TRBJ1-1; D unclear. The CDR3 spans 12 residues. Trimming cost V 6 bases and J 1 base, with 6 bases left between them. The germline CDR1 and CDR2 sequences are SNHLY and FYNNEI. This chain's CDR3 is CASRGQNTEAFF. Here the CDR3 DNA reads TGTGCCAGCAGGGGTCAGAACACTGAAGCTTTCTTT.

V usage is TRBV28 and J usage is TRBJ2-7; the match to TRBD2 covers 7 bases. The ends lost 3 bases at V and 4 bases at J; junction bases unmatched: 6. The CDR3 runs to 14 residues. Germline CDR1 is MDHEN and CDR2 is SYDVKM. The CDR3 DNA follows: TGTGCCAGCAGTTTCGGCCTAGCGGAATACGAGCAGTACTTC. Protein: CASSFGLAEYEQYF.

The rearrangement joins TRBV7-9 to TRBJ2-7, with unresolved D. CDR1 and CDR2 (germline): SEHNR, FQNEAQ (reference sequence). Trimming cost V 5 bases and J 4 bases, with 12 bases left between them. This CDR3 comprises 13 residues. The CDR3 region is CASSPKGPYEQYF. In DNA form, the CDR3 reads TGTGCCAGCAGCCCAAAAGGGCCGTACGAGCAGTACTTC.

The chain has TRBV4-1 and TRBJ1-2; a possible D gene is TRBD1 (6 bases). V shed 6 bases and J shed 3 bases, with 17 bases lying between them. This CDR3 has 15 amino acids. Germline CDR1 MGHRA, CDR2 YSYEKL. CDR3 amino acids: CASSTTTGRHYGYTF. The CDR3 DNA reads TGCGCCAGCAGTACAACAACAGGGCGCCACTATGGCTACACCTTC.

This clone was detected only once. This chain connects TRBV28 to TRBJ1-6, with TRBD1 as a possible D gene (6 bases). Germline-derived CDR1 and CDR2 are MDHEN and SYDVKM. The CDR3 covers 11 residues. V lost 5 bases, J lost 14 bases, and 10 bases lay in between. This chain's CDR3 is CASSLQGTLHF. CDR3 coding DNA: TGTGCCAGCAGTCTACAGGGTACCCTCCACTTT.

The chain links TRBV13 to TRBJ1-3; 7 bases agree with TRBD1. This CDR3 spans 18 amino acids. Trimming at V came to 6 bases and at J to 3 bases, leaving 17 bases not matched to a gene. Germline lookup yields CDR1 PRHDT and CDR2 FYEKMQ (reference sequence). The chain's CDR3 is CASSSSIYRGSYGNTIYF. The CDR3 nucleotides read TGTGCCAGCAGTTCAAGTATTTACAGGGGATCATATGGAAACACCATATATTTT.

This clone was counted only a few times. This chain connects TRBV9 to TRBJ2-2; TRBD1 aligns across 7 bases. CDR3 length: 14 amino acids. The germline gives CDR1 SGDLS, CDR2 YYNGEE. J lost 4 bases, V lost 0 bases, and 0 bases had no gene match. The CDR3 is CASSVDRGTGELFF. In DNA, the CDR3 is TGTGCCAGCAGCGTAGACAGGGGCACCGGGGAGCTGTTTTTT.

V usage is TRBV7-9 and J usage is TRBJ2-6, with a weak D call TRBD1 (6 bases). From germline, CDR1 is SEHNR and CDR2 FQNEAQ (reference sequence). There are 15 residues in the CDR3. V was clipped by 5 bases and J by 1 base, with 9 bases between them. The CDR3 bases are TGTGCCAGCAGCCAACAGGGATCTGGGGCCAACGTCCTGACTTTC. Its protein product is CASSQQGSGANVLTF.

The rearrangement uses TRBV15 and TRBJ1-5; D is possibly TRBD1 (5 bases). In germline, CDR1 is LNHNV, CDR2 YYDKDF (reference sequence). The CDR3 sequence is 14 residues long. The ends were cut back, 4 bases at V and 6 bases at J, with 13 bases in the middle. The CDR3 protein is CATSKGLVGQPQHF. Here the CDR3 DNA reads TGTGCCACCAGCAAGGGACTTGTAGGTCAGCCCCAGCATTTT.

The chain recombines TRBV7-9 with TRBJ1-1; D is undetermined. CDR3 length: 11 residues. CDR1 SEHNR and CDR2 FQNEAQ come from the germline V gene (reference sequence). Deletions cut 7 bases from V and 2 bases from J, with 5 bases between. Here the CDR3 DNA reads TGTGCCAGCAATGCCAACACTGAAGCTTTCTTT. Amino acid sequence: CASNANTEAFF.

This rearrangement joins TRBV7-2 to TRBJ2-2; no definite D call. With 3 bases removed from V and 4 bases from J, the gap between germline ends came to 9 bases. The CDR3 contains 14 residues. Germline V gene sequence: CDR1 SGHTA, CDR2 FQGNSA. CDR3 in DNA: TGTGCCAGCAGCTTGGTAGTCGTCACCGGGGAGCTGTTTTTT. Its protein product is CASSLVVVTGELFF. Complete variable domain (other parts from reference TRBV7-2 and TRBJ2-2): GAGVSQSPSNKVTEKGKDVELRCDPISGHTALYWYRQSLGQGLEFLIYFQGNSAPDKSGLPSDRFSAERTGGSVSTLTIQRTQQEDSAVYLCASSLVVVTGELFFGEGSRLTVL.

This chain links TRBV30 with TRBJ2-1; 7 bases fit TRBD1. The CDR3 covers 13 residues. Trimming removed 1 base from V and 6 bases from J; junction bases left unmatched: 3. The germline CDR1 and CDR2 sequences are GTSNPN and SVGIG (reference sequence). Here the CDR3 DNA reads TGTGCCTGGAGTGCAGGGGGTGTCAATGAGCAGTTCTTC. Translating it yields CAWSAGGVNEQFF.

This clone occurred a few times. CDR3 coding DNA: TGTGCCAGTAGTCTTTCTGACGTAGGACCTTATGGCTACACCTTC. Its protein product is CASSLSDVGPYGYTF. The chain combines TRBV19 with TRBJ1-2; no clear D gene. The ends were cut back, 5 bases at V and 5 bases at J, with 18 bases in the middle. The CDR3 has 15 amino acids. The germline CDR1 and CDR2 sequences are LNHDA and SQIVND (reference sequence).

V usage is TRBV10-3 and J usage is TRBJ2-7; 8 nucleotides agree with TRBD2. CDR1 ENHRY and CDR2 SYGVKD come from the germline V gene. V trimming: 3 bases; J trimming: 0 bases; junction bases outside the gene matches: 4. This CDR3 contains 15 residues. This CDR3 reads CAISDPGLASYEQYF. The CDR3 nucleotides read TGTGCCATCAGTGACCCCGGACTAGCCTCCTACGAGCAGTACTTC.